The 18 T cell receptor beta chains below all came from one sample that was sequenced in a study of siplizumab effects on memory and regulatory T cells. Sequenced by immunoSEQ multiplex PCR; TCRdb stores in-frame clones only, minus some. The data show about 72,000 clones, with about 90% seen just once and roughly 28% held by the top ten. The source material was CD8+ T cells sorted from blood. Source of these receptors: a human donor in good health.

This clone was counted once. The chain uses TRBV6-5 and TRBJ1-5; the D is unclear. CDR3 size: 14 residues. The V end was cut by 4 bases, the J end by 0 bases, with 7 bases between. Germline V gene data show CDR1 as MNHEY and CDR2 as SVGAGI. DNA for the CDR3: TGTGCCAGCAGTTCGTATGCTAGCAATCAGCCCCAGCATTTT. The encoded protein is CASSSYASNQPQHF.

The rearrangement links TRBV27 to TRBJ2-3; D is ambiguous. V was cut by 3 bases and J by 6 bases, with 7 bases left in between. Germline V gene sequence: CDR1 MNHEY, CDR2 SMNVEV (reference sequence). The CDR3 loop spans 12 amino acids. The CDR3 sequence: CASSFTLDTQYF. The CDR3 bases are TGTGCCAGCAGTTTCACTTTGGATACGCAGTATTTT.

The chain links TRBV6-6 to TRBJ1-1; maybe TRBD1 (6 bases). Trimming pared 2 bases from V and 1 base from J, leaving 11 bases between. The germline V gene has CDR1 MNHNY and CDR2 SVGAGI (reference sequence). The length of the CDR3 is 15 residues. CDR3 nucleotides: TGTGCCAGCAGTTACCTCGGCAGGGGGAACACTGAAGCTTTCTTT. It encodes CASSYLGRGNTEAFF.

The chain employs TRBV15 and TRBJ1-4; 7 nucleotides match TRBD1. CDR3 size: 14 residues. Germline assignment: CDR1 LNHNV and CDR2 YYDKDF (reference sequence). V lost 0 bases and J lost 13; bases outside the gene matches: 8. CDR3 in amino acids: CATSRDERTGGLFF. Here the CDR3 DNA reads TGTGCCACCAGCAGAGATGAGAGGACAGGCGGACTGTTTTTT.

V and J are TRBV27 and TRBJ2-1; D might be TRBD2 (6 bases). CDR3 length: 14 residues. Between the trimmed V and J ends, which lost 5 bases and 0 bases, there was a span of 8 bases. Germline CDR1 is MNHEY and CDR2 is SMNVEV (reference sequence). CDR3 nucleotides: TGTGCCAGCAGTGTCGGGAGCTCCTACAATGAGCAGTTCTTC. Translation gives CASSVGSSYNEQFF.

The gene calls are TRBV27 and TRBJ2-5; TRBD2 aligns across 13 bases. The germline CDR1 and CDR2 sequences are MNHEY and SMNVEV (reference sequence). J lost 6 bases, V lost 4 bases, and 14 bases had no gene match. The CDR3 contains 18 residues. CDR3 region: CASSSLTSGGLYTKTQYF. The CDR3 region has the DNA TGTGCCAGCAGTTCCCTGACTAGCGGGGGGTTATATACGAAGACCCAGTACTTC.

The chain uses TRBV27 and TRBJ2-3; D is ambiguous. Germline lookup yields CDR1 MNHEY and CDR2 SMNVEV (reference sequence). CDR3 length: 15 residues. Trimming left V 3 bases short and J 2 bases short, with 12 bases between. The CDR3 DNA sequence: TGTGCCAGCAGTTTCCTCACAACCTCCACAGATACGCAGTATTTT. Its translation is CASSFLTTSTDTQYF.

This clone turned up a few times. The gene calls are TRBV11-1 and TRBJ2-5; TRBD2 matches 10 bases. CDR1 is SGHAT, CDR2 FQDESV, per germline (reference sequence). The CDR3 sequence is 15 residues long. The J segment lost 2 bases and the V segment lost 7 bases, leaving 7 bases of the junction unmatched. The CDR3: CASNSWTSGQETQYF. CDR3 nucleotides: TGTGCCAGCAATTCATGGACTAGCGGACAAGAGACCCAGTACTTC.

The chain recombines TRBV5-1 with TRBJ2-7; D remains ambiguous. Trimming took off 2 bases at V and 4 bases at J, with 7 bases between the two ends. Per germline, CDR1 SGHRS and CDR2 YFSETQ. CDR3 length: 12 amino acids. CDR3 loop: CASSLDTYEQYF. The CDR3 coding sequence is TGCGCCAGCAGCTTAGACACGTACGAGCAGTACTTC.

V gene TRBV6-1 combines with J gene TRBJ1-2, with 7 bases that match TRBD1. The CDR3 is made up of 16 amino acids. Germline-derived CDR1 and CDR2 are MNHNS and SASEGT. V gave up 2 bases and J gave up 4 bases; unmatched junction bases: 10. CDR3 DNA: TGTGCCAGCAGTGAATGGGCCGGACAGGACCCCTATGGCTACACCTTC. This codes for CASSEWAGQDPYGYTF.

J is TRBJ2-7 and V is TRBV7-2; no firm D call. The germline CDR1 and CDR2 sequences are SGHTA and FQGNSA. V was cut by 0 bases and J by 7 bases, with 10 bases left in between. The CDR3 spans 13 residues. The CDR3 DNA reads as TGTGCCAGCAGCTTAGCGGCCAGTCCTGAGCAGTACTTC. Protein: CASSLAASPEQYF.

The chain is built from TRBV4-1 and TRBJ2-2; D is uncertain. V lost 2 bases and J 2 bases, leaving 6 bases between the germline ends. The CDR3 is made up of 14 amino acids. Germline values: CDR1 MGHRA, CDR2 YSYEKL. The CDR3 region is CASSQTVNTGELFF. In nucleotides, the CDR3 is TGCGCCAGCAGCCAAACCGTAAACACCGGGGAGCTGTTTTTT.

The chain has TRBV25-1 and TRBJ2-1, with 8 bases that match TRBD1. The trim removed 8 bases at V and 9 bases at J, leaving 15 bases unmatched. This CDR3 spans 15 amino acids. The germline V gene encodes CDR1 MGHDK and CDR2 SYGVNS. The CDR3 coding sequence is TGTGCCAGCCGATTACAGGGGGTCGGGGCCGGTGAGCAGTTCTTC. As protein: CASRLQGVGAGEQFF.

Only a few counts were recorded for this clone. The genes are TRBV2 and TRBJ1-5; D uncertain. The V gene's germline CDR1 is SNHLY and CDR2 FYNNEI. V shed 7 bases and J shed 2 bases, with 9 bases lying between them. The CDR3 contains 13 residues. The CDR3, as DNA: TGTGCCAGCACCAGCATTGGCAATCAGCCCCAGCATTTT. Its translation: CASTSIGNQPQHF.

The chain joins TRBV6-1 to TRBJ1-1, with D perhaps matching TRBD1 (6 bases). Germline CDR1 MNHNS, CDR2 SASEGT. Between the trimmed V and J ends, which lost 7 bases and 4 bases, there was a span of 13 bases. CDR3 length: 13 residues. The CDR3 spells CASKPGGLTEAFF. Written as DNA, the CDR3 is TGTGCCAGCAAACCCGGGGGGCTCACTGAAGCTTTCTTT.

The chain uses TRBV5-4 and TRBJ1-1; D not resolved. Germline CDR1 reads SGHNT; CDR2 reads YYREEE (reference sequence). The CDR3 is 14 residues long. The V end was cut by 0 bases, the J end by 5 bases, with 11 bases between. The CDR3 DNA reads as TGTGCCAGCAGCTTGGAGTCTTCGGGGACTGAAGCTTTCTTT. This gives the protein CASSLESSGTEAFF.

The table lists this clone with a count of one. The chain combines TRBV7-9 with TRBJ2-2, with 13 bases identical to TRBD2. This CDR3 has 19 amino acids. The ends lost 11 bases at V and 0 bases at J; junction bases unmatched: 15. Germline CDR1 is SEHNR and CDR2 is FQNEAQ (reference sequence). Written as DNA, the CDR3 is TGTGCCGGCGACCCCCCAGGGACTAGCGGGAACGCGAACACCGGGGAGCTGTTTTTT. This translates into CAGDPPGTSGNANTGELFF.

The V call is TRBV11-2, the J call TRBJ2-7; TRBD1 aligns across 10 bases. In germline, CDR1 is SGHAT, CDR2 FQNNGV. V lost 5 bases, J lost 2 bases, and 6 bases stayed unmatched. CDR3 size: 15 residues. CDR3 region: CASSDRDRGTYEQYF. The CDR3 DNA reads as TGTGCCAGCAGCGACCGGGACAGGGGCACCTACGAGCAGTACTTC.